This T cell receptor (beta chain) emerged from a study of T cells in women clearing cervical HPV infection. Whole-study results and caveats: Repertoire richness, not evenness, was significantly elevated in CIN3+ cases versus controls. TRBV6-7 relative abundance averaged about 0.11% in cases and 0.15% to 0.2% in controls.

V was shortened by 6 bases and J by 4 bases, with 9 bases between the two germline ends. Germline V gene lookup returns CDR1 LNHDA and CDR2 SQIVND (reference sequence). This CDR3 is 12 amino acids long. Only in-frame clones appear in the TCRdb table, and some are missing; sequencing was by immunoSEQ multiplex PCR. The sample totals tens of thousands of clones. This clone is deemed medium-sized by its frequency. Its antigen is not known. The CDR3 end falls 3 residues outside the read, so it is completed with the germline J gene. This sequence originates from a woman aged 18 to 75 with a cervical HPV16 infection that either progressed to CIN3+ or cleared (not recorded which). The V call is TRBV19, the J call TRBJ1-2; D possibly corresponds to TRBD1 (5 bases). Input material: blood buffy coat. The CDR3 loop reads CASSDSPYGYTF. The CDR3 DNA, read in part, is TGTGCCAGTAGCGACAGCCCCTATGGC.